This passage covers 32 T cell receptor beta chains from one sample sequenced in a study of graft-versus-host responses after intestinal transplantation. The graft tissue was processed, and this released both intraepithelial and lamina propria lymphocytes. Libraries were prepared by immunoSEQ multiplex PCR; TCRdb keeps only in-frame clonotypes and omits some of them. Altogether around 17,000 clones are present, 82% being singletons, with the ten largest covering around 6%. Sequenced material: ileum tissue, taken 17 days after transplant. Receptors were obtained from a human patient who received an intestinal transplant, so some T cells may come from the graft donor.

CDR3 region: CASSLVGTVTYEQYF. The CDR3 coding sequence is TGTGCCAGCAGCTTAGTTGGGACGGTTACCTACGAGCAGTACTTC. This chain uses TRBV7-2 with TRBJ2-7, with D perhaps TRBD1 or TRBD2 (5 bases each). Trimming shortened V by 1 base and J by 2 bases, and 12 bases separated the two germline ends. Germline-derived CDR1 and CDR2 are SGHTA and FQGNSA. The length of the CDR3 is 15 residues.

The chain joins TRBV4-3 to TRBJ2-1; D may be TRBD2 (5 bases). Germline loops: CDR1 LGHNA, CDR2 YSLEER. Trimming took off 0 bases at V and 8 bases at J, with 8 bases between the two ends. This CDR3 has 13 amino acids. The CDR3 nucleotides read TGCGCCAGCAGCCAAGAAGAGGAGGATGAGCAGTTCTTC. This codes for CASSQEEEDEQFF.

The V call is TRBV6-4, the J call TRBJ2-1; tentatively, D is TRBD2 (5 bases). V dropped 4 bases and J dropped 0 bases, with 10 bases sitting between them. Germline-derived CDR1 and CDR2 are MRHNA and SNTAGT. This CDR3 has 15 residues. The CDR3 DNA follows: TGTGCCAGCAGTGCCCTAGCCCGCTCCTACAATGAGCAGTTCTTC. Its protein product is CASSALARSYNEQFF.

The rearrangement links TRBV5-1 to TRBJ2-4, with a tentative D call TRBD1 (6 bases). The length of the CDR3 is 15 residues. V was pared by 2 bases and J by 5 bases, with 14 bases between. From germline, CDR1 is SGHRS and CDR2 YFSETQ. The DNA of the CDR3 is TGCGCCAGCAGCTTATACTTGAGACAGGAAAACATTCAGTACTTC. Translation gives CASSLYLRQENIQYF.

The chain employs TRBV5-6 and TRBJ2-1; TRBD2 is a possible D gene (6 bases). The CDR3 has 12 amino acids. Trimming removed 3 bases at V and 9 bases at J, with 10 bases between. The germline gives CDR1 SGHDT, CDR2 YYEEEE. DNA of the CDR3: TGTGCCAGCAGCTCGGGGCGGGGTGAGCAGTTCTTC. Its translation: CASSSGRGEQFF.

This clone has only one observation. The chain carries TRBV19 and TRBJ1-1; D is possibly TRBD1 (6 bases). Germline assignment: CDR1 LNHDA and CDR2 SQIVND (reference sequence). Trimming left V 7 bases short and J 5 bases short, with 20 bases between. The CDR3 sequence is 15 residues long. CDR3 amino acids: CASTAPVGGGTEAFF. CDR3 sequence (DNA): TGTGCCAGTACCGCCCCGGTGGGGGGCGGGACTGAAGCTTTCTTT. The entire variable domain, with the rest obtained from reference TRBV19 and TRBJ1-1, is as follows: DGGITQSPKYLFRKEGQNVTLSCEQNLNHDAMYWYRQDPGQGLRLIYYSQIVNDFQKGDIAEGYSVSREKKESFPLTVTSAQKNPTAFYLCASTAPVGGGTEAFFGQGTRLTVV.

This chain links TRBV5-6 with TRBJ2-3; TRBD2 is a possible D gene (5 bases). The CDR3 has 15 amino acids. Germline assignment: CDR1 SGHDT and CDR2 YYEEEE. The V end was cut by 2 bases, the J end by 11 bases, with 21 bases between. The CDR3 DNA sequence: TGTGCCAGCAGCTTACTTTCTAAAAACGAGGGTGGGCAGTATTTT. Translating gives CASSLLSKNEGGQYF.

The chain has TRBV25-1 and TRBJ1-2, with TRBD1 as a possible D gene (5 bases). V gave up 6 bases and J gave up 5 bases, with 13 bases separating them. In germline, CDR1 is MGHDK, CDR2 SYGVNS. The length of the CDR3 is 13 residues. The CDR3 sequence is CASSRETGYGYTF. CDR3 nucleotides: TGTGCCAGCAGCAGGGAAACTGGGTATGGCTACACCTTC.

The rearrangement joins TRBV27 to TRBJ2-3, with D uncertain. The CDR3 is 15 residues long. Germline loops: CDR1 MNHEY, CDR2 SMNVEV (reference sequence). V shed 8 bases and J shed 0 bases, with 15 bases lying between them. The chain's CDR3 is CASHHSRASTDTQYF. The CDR3 nucleotides are TGTGCCAGCCATCACTCTAGGGCTAGCACAGATACGCAGTATTTT.

J is TRBJ1-1 and V is TRBV2; TRBD1 agrees at 7 bases. Germline CDR1 reads SNHLY; CDR2 reads FYNNEI. There are 13 residues in the CDR3. V trimming: 7 bases; J trimming: 7 bases; junction bases outside the gene matches: 9. The CDR3 DNA sequence: TGTGCCAGCAAGCCACAGGGGCTTGGTGAAGCTTTCTTT. Encoded protein: CASKPQGLGEAFF.

The chain employs TRBV4-3 and TRBJ2-1, with 10 bases matching TRBD2. This CDR3 comprises 17 residues. CDR1 and CDR2 from the germline V gene are LGHNA and YSLEER. The junction had 10 bases not matched to a gene; V was cut back by 2 bases and J by 6 bases. The CDR3 DNA is TGCGCCAGCAGCCAAATGGCCGGCGGGACTAGCGCCAATGAGCAGTTCTTC. Translating gives CASSQMAGGTSANEQFF.

The chain employs TRBV6-1 and TRBJ2-2, with TRBD1 identical over 10 bases. J lost 6 bases, V lost 11 bases, and 12 bases had no gene match. Germline V lookup: CDR1 MNHNS, CDR2 SASEGT. CDR3 length: 15 amino acids. The CDR3 DNA is TGTGCCGACCGCCGGGACAGGGGTTTTTCCGGGGAGCTGTTTTTT. This codes for CADRRDRGFSGELFF.

The chain links TRBV4-1 to TRBJ2-5; 12 bases agree with TRBD2. Germline V gene data show CDR1 as MGHRA and CDR2 as YSYEKL. This CDR3 is 16 amino acids long. Trimming cost V 3 bases and J 4 bases; bases outside gene matches: 6. The CDR3 coding sequence is TGCGCCAGCAGCCAGGCCGTACTAGCGGGAGGAGAGACCCAGTACTTC. This sequence encodes CASSQAVLAGGETQYF.

J is TRBJ2-7 and V is TRBV9, with a possible D match to TRBD2 (5 bases). From germline, CDR1 is SGDLS and CDR2 YYNGEE. Trimming took 0 bases from V and 3 from J, leaving 10 bases between them. This CDR3 spans 14 amino acids. CDR3 DNA sequence: TGTGCCAGCAGCGTAGGAAGCGGAGACTACGAGCAGTACTTC. As protein: CASSVGSGDYEQYF.

V is TRBV2 and J is TRBJ2-2; 8 bases match TRBD2. Germline trimming cut 11 bases from V and 5 bases from J; bases unmatched to any gene: 19. This CDR3 is 17 amino acids long. CDR1 is SNHLY, CDR2 FYNNEI, per germline. CDR3 region: CAHSVWWAGGGTGELFF. The CDR3 region has the DNA TGTGCCCACTCGGTCTGGTGGGCGGGAGGAGGGACCGGGGAGCTGTTTTTT.

This chain connects TRBV4-1 to TRBJ2-7, with 14 bases fitting TRBD2. From germline, CDR1 is MGHRA and CDR2 YSYEKL. V shed 1 base, J shed 3 bases, and the junction held 8 bases outside the gene matches. The CDR3 spans 18 residues. CDR3: CASSQVRTSGRFSYEQYF. As DNA, the CDR3 is TGCGCCAGCAGCCAAGTGAGGACTAGCGGGAGGTTCAGCTACGAGCAGTACTTC.

This rearrangement joins TRBV4-3 to TRBJ1-3, with 8 bases fitting TRBD1. This CDR3 has 16 residues. With V trimmed by 3 bases and J by 3 bases, 7 bases remained unmatched. Looked up from germline, CDR1 is LGHNA and CDR2 is YSLEER. This chain's CDR3 is CASSHGYRGNGNTIYF. CDR3 nucleotide sequence: TGCGCCAGCAGCCACGGCTACAGGGGGAATGGAAACACCATATATTTT.

The chain joins TRBV13 to TRBJ2-3, with TRBD2 identical over 7 bases. V lost 5 bases and J lost 0; bases outside the gene matches: 5. The CDR3 is made up of 15 amino acids. CDR1 PRHDT and CDR2 FYEKMQ come from the germline V gene (reference sequence). DNA for the CDR3: TGTGCCAGCAGCCAAGCGGGGACTAGCACAGATACGCAGTATTTT. Protein sequence: CASSQAGTSTDTQYF.

The CDR3 loop reads CASSVQQGLNTEAFF. The CDR3 bases are TGTGCCAGCAGCGTACAACAGGGCTTGAACACTGAAGCTTTCTTT. This chain connects TRBV7-9 to TRBJ1-1, with D perhaps matching TRBD1 (6 bases). The germline V gene has CDR1 SEHNR and CDR2 FQNEAQ (reference sequence). Trimming removed 5 bases at V and 0 bases at J, with 13 bases between. This CDR3 is built from 15 residues.

This chain joins TRBV27 and TRBJ2-7, with D perhaps TRBD1 (5 bases). The CDR3 sequence is 13 residues long. CDR1 is MNHEY, CDR2 SMNVEV, per germline (reference sequence). V was trimmed by 3 bases and J by 0 bases, leaving 6 bases between them. This CDR3 is CASSLTVSYEQYF. The CDR3 DNA reads TGTGCCAGCAGTTTGACAGTCTCCTACGAGCAGTACTTC.

The chain uses TRBV29-1 and TRBJ2-7; TRBD1 agrees at 8 bases. The junction had 15 bases not matched to a gene; V was cut back by 2 bases and J by 0 bases. The CDR3 runs to 18 residues. CDR1 and CDR2 (germline): SQVTM, ANQGSEA. CDR3 residues: CSVEKDRVDAGGSYEQYF. CDR3 nucleotides: TGCAGCGTTGAAAAGGACAGGGTCGATGCAGGAGGCTCCTACGAGCAGTACTTC.

The J gene is TRBJ2-7, the V gene TRBV14; TRBD1 might be the D (5 bases). Per the germline V gene, CDR1 is SGHDN and CDR2 is FVKESK. Trimming cost V 2 bases and J 3 bases, with 14 bases left between them. The CDR3 is 15 amino acids. CDR3 protein: CASSQTQGGSYEQYF. CDR3 bases: TGTGCCAGCAGCCAAACTCAGGGTGGAAGCTACGAGCAGTACTTC. The variable domain in full, with the rest retrieved from reference TRBV14 and TRBJ2-7, is EAGVTQFPSHSVIEKGQTVTLRCDPISGHDNLYWYRRVMGKEIKFLLHFVKESKQDESGMPNNRFLAERTGGTYSTLKVQPAELEDSGVYFCASSQTQGGSYEQYFGPGTRLTVT.

This chain joins TRBV5-6 and TRBJ1-3; D not resolved. This CDR3 is built from 14 residues. From germline, CDR1 is SGHDT and CDR2 YYEEEE. V gave up 4 bases and J gave up 1 base, with 9 bases separating them. The CDR3 DNA reads TGTGCCAGCAGCCCGGACTTGTCTGGAAACACCATATATTTT. Its protein is CASSPDLSGNTIYF.

This clone was picked up a small number of times. The chain carries TRBV19 and TRBJ1-1; no reliable D call. V shed 3 bases and J shed 0 bases, with 8 bases lying between them. The CDR3 runs to 14 residues. The germline gives CDR1 LNHDA, CDR2 SQIVND (reference sequence). This CDR3 reads CASSINGLNTEAFF. CDR3 nucleotide sequence: TGTGCCAGTAGTATTAACGGTTTGAACACTGAAGCTTTCTTT.

The chain recombines TRBV4-1 with TRBJ2-1; D remains ambiguous. The ends were cut back, 3 bases at V and 13 bases at J, with 16 bases in the middle. The germline CDR1 and CDR2 sequences are MGHRA and YSYEKL. CDR3 size: 13 residues. CDR3 bases: TGCGCCAGCAGCCAGGCTAGGTTTCATCCTCAGTTCTTC. This sequence encodes CASSQARFHPQFF.

The chain has TRBV25-1 and TRBJ1-2; TRBD1 matches at 8 bases. The V and J ends lost 6 bases and 8 bases, in that order; junction bases with no gene match: 8. The V gene's germline CDR1 is MGHDK and CDR2 SYGVNS. The CDR3 runs 13 residues. The CDR3 coding sequence is TGTGCCAGCAGGACGGACAGGGAAAACGGCTACACCTTC. Encoded protein: CASRTDRENGYTF.

The rearrangement uses TRBV9 and TRBJ2-7; D not certain. The germline CDR1 and CDR2 sequences are SGDLS and YYNGEE. Trimming took 2 bases from V and 5 from J, leaving 11 bases between them. This CDR3 comprises 13 residues. CDR3 residues: CASSVGSSNEQYF. The DNA for the CDR3 is TGTGCCAGCAGCGTCGGCTCTTCGAACGAGCAGTACTTC. Based on the CDR3 plus reference TRBV9 and TRBJ2-7, the full variable domain is DSGVTQTPKHLITATGQRVTLRCSPRSGDLSVYWYQQSLDQGLQFLIQYYNGEERAKGNILERFSAQQFPDLHSELNLSSLELGDSALYFCASSVGSSNEQYFGPGTRLTVT.

V gene TRBV6-5 combines with J gene TRBJ2-4, with D perhaps matching TRBD1 or TRBD2 (5 bases each). The CDR3 is 15 amino acids. Germline loops: CDR1 MNHEY, CDR2 SVGAGI. Trimming removed 0 bases from V and 0 bases from J, with 6 bases in between. CDR3 DNA sequence: TGTGCCAGCAGTTACTCGGGGACAGCCAAAAACATTCAGTACTTC. Encoded protein: CASSYSGTAKNIQYF.

V gene TRBV28 combines with J gene TRBJ1-4; D may be TRBD1 (6 bases). V was pared by 3 bases and J by 9 bases, with 11 bases between. In germline, CDR1 is MDHEN, CDR2 SYDVKM. The CDR3 is 13 amino acids. In DNA form, the CDR3 reads TGTGCCAGCAGTTTGTTACAGGGACAAAAACTGTTTTTT. Protein: CASSLLQGQKLFF.

The chain links TRBV5-1 to TRBJ2-5, with D possibly TRBD2 on 5 matching bases. This CDR3 spans 14 amino acids. Germline lookup yields CDR1 SGHRS and CDR2 YFSETQ. V shed 7 bases and J shed 4 bases, with 17 bases lying between them. In DNA form, the CDR3 reads TGCGCCAGCCGCCCTCGGGGAGCTGGAGAGACCCAGTACTTC. It yields the protein CASRPRGAGETQYF.

The V call is TRBV5-4, the J call TRBJ2-5; TRBD2 aligns across 7 bases. After removal of 4 bases from V and 4 bases from J, the junction contained 10 bases not matched to a gene. The germline V gene has CDR1 SGHNT and CDR2 YYREEE (reference sequence). The CDR3 has 15 amino acids. CDR3 DNA: TGTGCCAGCAGCCCGTGGGAAACGGGAGGAGAGACCCAGTACTTC. It encodes CASSPWETGGETQYF.

To note about this clone: Other DNA sequences in the same sample also yield this CDR3. The CDR3, as DNA: TGTGCCAGTAGTATTGGGACCGTTTCACCCCTCCACTTT. Protein product: CASSIGTVSPLHF. The chain carries TRBV19 and TRBJ1-6, with D tentatively TRBD1 (5 bases). The ends were cut back, 3 bases at V and 9 bases at J, with 9 bases in the middle. The CDR3 is 13 residues long. CDR1 is LNHDA, CDR2 SQIVND, per germline (reference sequence). The whole variable domain, remainder taken from reference TRBV19 and TRBJ1-6, is DGGITQSPKYLFRKEGQNVTLSCEQNLNHDAMYWYRQDPGQGLRLIYYSQIVNDFQKGDIAEGYSVSREKKESFPLTVTSAQKNPTAFYLCASSIGTVSPLHFGNGTRLTVT.